This is a list of T cell receptor beta chains from one sample in a study of PD-L1 blockade in urothelial cancer. Some clones are missing from TCRdb's copy, which holds only in-frame ones; the method was immunoSEQ multiplex PCR. The sample yields some 120,000 clones, 80% to 95% seen once. The sequencing here drew on PBMCs, taken around atezolizumab (anti-PD-L1) treatment. These receptors were collected from a man aged 60 to 69 with urothelial cancer. The CDR3 runs from the conserved cysteine through the conserved F or W. Fields, in order: V gene, J gene, clone size, D gene, CDR3 protein, CDR3 DNA. The D gene is left open where the match is weak. Clone size is given for some rows only: seen once, a few or many times, or a class if the clone is expanded.

>TRBV18|TRBJ2-7|few|.
CASSPPQPVGNEQYF
TGTGCCAGCTCACCACCGCAGCCCGTGGGCAACGAGCAGTACTTC
>TRBV5-6|TRBJ1-2|.|.
CASSMTAYNYGYTF
TGTGCCAGCAGCATGACAGCTTACAACTATGGCTACACCTTC
>TRBV29-1|TRBJ1-1|.|TRBD1
CSVRTGGNTEAFF
TGCAGCGTGCGGACAGGGGGGAACACTGAAGCTTTCTTT
>TRBV5-4|TRBJ2-5|.|.
CASSSAGPMHGETQYF
TGTGCCAGCAGCTCCGCGGGACCGATGCACGGAGAGACCCAGTACTTC
>TRBV10-3|TRBJ2-5|.|.
CAISEFLGVETQYF
TGTGCCATCAGTGAGTTTCTAGGGGTGGAGACCCAGTACTTC
>TRBV4-1|TRBJ2-5|.|.
CASSQAWSAETQYF
TGCGCCAGCAGCCAAGCTTGGTCCGCGGAGACCCAGTACTTC
>TRBV29-1|TRBJ1-2|.|.
CSVQQAIGGYTF
TGCAGCGTTCAACAGGCGATTGGTGGCTACACCTTC
>TRBV7-2|TRBJ1-2|.|.
CASSLNYGYTF
TGTGCCAGCAGCCTTAACTATGGCTACACCTTC
>TRBV9|TRBJ2-1|.|.
CASSPLGDSYNEQFF
TGTGCCAGCAGCCCCCTCGGGGACTCCTACAATGAGCAGTTCTTC
>TRBV6-5|TRBJ2-6|.|.
CASRSGANVLTF
TGTGCCAGCAGATCGGGGGCCAACGTCCTGACTTTC
>TRBV2|TRBJ1-2|.|TRBD1
CASRGDSYNYGYTF
TGTGCCAGCAGGGGGGACAGCTATAACTATGGCTACACCTTC
>TRBV4-1|TRBJ2-5|.|TRBD2
CASSQLWGGTQYF
TGCGCCAGCAGCCAACTTTGGGGGGGAACCCAGTACTTC
>TRBV5-1|TRBJ2-1|.|TRBD2
CASSSRTSGGPSSYNEQFF
TGCGCCAGCAGCTCAAGGACTAGCGGGGGCCCTAGCTCCTACAATGAGCAGTTCTTC